The rows below give T cell receptor beta chains drawn from one sample of a study of shared clonotypes between healthy human individuals. Method: immunoSEQ multiplex PCR; TCRdb's copy keeps in-frame clones and lacks some. The sample consists of about 1,900,000 clones, 85% to 95% of them appearing once. Sequencing was done on a sample of naive CD8+ T cells sorted from blood. The receptors come from a man between 18 and 29 years old in good health. Both conserved end residues are part of each CDR3. Fields, in order: clone size, J gene, D gene, V gene, CDR3 protein, CDR3 DNA. D genes are given only for firm matches. Clone size is not always given. Where it is, it says once, few, many or a class for expanded clones.

>.|TRBJ2-7|TRBD1|TRBV6-1
CASSVGTVAYEQYF
TGTGCCAGCAGTGTGGGGACAGTGGCCTACGAGCAGTACTTC
>.|TRBJ2-2|.|TRBV7-9
CASSPMGAGELFF
TGTGCCAGCAGCCCAATGGGGGCCGGGGAGCTGTTTTTT
>.|TRBJ2-7|TRBD2|TRBV27
CASSLGTSGNRNEQYF
TGTGCCAGCAGTTTAGGGACTAGCGGGAATCGGAACGAGCAGTACTTC
>.|TRBJ1-3|.|TRBV5-1
CASSLGTESGNTIYF
TGCGCCAGCAGCTTGGGGACAGAGTCTGGAAACACCATATATTTT
>.|TRBJ1-4|TRBD1|TRBV13
CASSPGTGGVVGEKLFF
TGTGCCAGCAGTCCCGGGACAGGGGGAGTAGTAGGAGAAAAACTGTTTTTT
>.|TRBJ2-7|.|TRBV13
CASTVEGGGYEQYF
TGTGCCAGCACCGTTGAGGGAGGGGGCTACGAGCAGTACTTC
>.|TRBJ1-1|TRBD1|TRBV27
CASSSRTGNVGNTEAFF
TGTGCCAGCAGTTCCAGGACAGGGAATGTGGGGAACACTGAAGCTTTCTTT
>few|TRBJ1-2|.|TRBV5-6
CASSWGGGDGYTF
TGTGCCAGCAGCTGGGGTGGGGGCGATGGCTACACCTTC
>.|TRBJ2-1|TRBD2|TRBV7-2
CASSPRGGRANEQFF
TGTGCCAGCAGCCCCCGGGGCGGGAGGGCCAATGAGCAGTTCTTC
>once|TRBJ2-7|TRBD1|TRBV28
CASSLTGESYEQYF
TGTGCCAGCAGTCTGACAGGGGAGTCCTACGAGCAGTACTTC
>.|TRBJ2-7|.|TRBV19
CASSMTYSTYEQYF
TGTGCCAGTAGTATGACGTACTCAACCTACGAGCAGTACTTC
>.|TRBJ2-2|.|TRBV28
CASSSSHGNTGELFF
TGTGCCAGCAGTTCCTCACACGGGAACACCGGGGAGCTGTTTTTT
>once|TRBJ2-7|TRBD1|TRBV6-1
CASSEDRGTGQYF
TGTGCCAGCAGTGAAGACAGGGGTACGGGGCAGTACTTC
>.|TRBJ1-6|.|TRBV9
CASSVVPGNSPLHF
TGTGCCAGCAGCGTAGTACCGGGGAATTCACCCCTCCACTTT
>.|TRBJ1-6|.|TRBV4-1
CASHGTGGDNSPLHF
TGCGCCAGCCACGGAACAGGCGGGGATAATTCACCCCTCCACTTT
>.|TRBJ2-5|TRBD2|TRBV28
CASSFPSGGAQETQYF
TGTGCCAGCAGTTTCCCCAGCGGGGGGGCCCAAGAGACCCAGTACTTC
>.|TRBJ1-1|.|TRBV29-1
CSVEDGGSTEAFF
TGCAGCGTTGAAGATGGGGGGAGCACTGAAGCTTTCTTT
>.|TRBJ1-5|.|TRBV6-6
CASTKGANSNQPQHF
TGTGCCAGCACCAAAGGGGCGAATAGCAATCAGCCCCAGCATTTT
>.|TRBJ1-4|.|TRBV27
CASSSNSPEKLFF
TGTGCCAGCAGTTCCAATTCTCCGGAAAAACTGTTTTTT
>.|TRBJ2-3|TRBD2|TRBV7-3
CASSLGGRADTQYF
TGTGCCAGCAGCTTGGGCGGGAGGGCAGATACGCAGTATTTT
>.|TRBJ1-1|.|TRBV30
CAWIPLQGNTEAFF
TGTGCCTGGATCCCCTTGCAGGGGAACACTGAAGCTTTCTTT
>.|TRBJ2-7|.|TRBV6-1
CASSEEGIYEQYF
TGTGCCAGCAGTGAGGAGGGTATCTACGAGCAGTACTTC
>once|TRBJ2-7|.|TRBV27
CASSFLGSYEQYF
TGTGCCAGCAGCTTTCTAGGGTCCTACGAGCAGTACTTC
>.|TRBJ1-6|TRBD1|TRBV19
CASSSGTGNNSPLHF
TGTGCCAGTAGTTCCGGGACAGGGAATAATTCACCCCTCCACTTT
>.|TRBJ2-3|TRBD1|TRBV29-1
CSVEAPGGTGGTDTQYF
TGCAGCGTTGAAGCCCCCGGAGGGACAGGGGGTACAGATACGCAGTATTTT
>.|TRBJ2-7|TRBD1|TRBV27
CASTTGTLYEQYF
TGTGCCAGCACGACAGGGACACTCTACGAGCAGTACTTC
>.|TRBJ1-1|TRBD1|TRBV9
CASSVGGQGVNTEAFF
TGTGCCAGCAGCGTAGGGGGACAGGGTGTGAACACTGAAGCTTTCTTT
>.|TRBJ2-1|TRBD1|TRBV5-1
CASSPGQDQLNEQFF
TGCGCCAGCAGCCCCGGACAGGACCAACTCAATGAGCAGTTCTTC
>.|TRBJ1-6|.|TRBV27
CASSLDRTNSPLHF
TGTGCCAGCAGTTTAGACAGGACTAATTCACCCCTCCACTTT
>.|TRBJ1-1|TRBD1|TRBV30
CAWSETGGTEAFF
TGTGCCTGGAGTGAGACAGGGGGCACTGAAGCTTTCTTT
>.|TRBJ2-7|.|TRBV5-6
CASILWAGTSEQYF
TGTGCCAGCATTCTTTGGGCAGGGACTTCGGAGCAGTACTTC
>.|TRBJ2-2|TRBD1|TRBV2
CASVFGTGYPSAGELFF
TGTGCCAGCGTTTTCGGGACAGGGTACCCTAGTGCCGGGGAGCTGTTTTTT
>.|TRBJ2-3|TRBD2|TRBV18
CASSPTSGTDTQYF
TGTGCCAGCTCTCCTACTAGCGGCACAGATACGCAGTATTTT
>.|TRBJ2-7|TRBD1|TRBV7-6
CASSFGDRGEEQYF
TGTGCCAGCAGCTTCGGGGACAGGGGTGAGGAGCAGTACTTC